This T cell receptor beta chain was captured by sequencing in a study of ipilimumab plus nivolumab after autologous stem cell transplantation. For the study at large: The DLBCL group included primary refractory and relapsed cases. Study findings and constraints: TCR repertoire, Treg phenotype and gut microbiota reportedly support more study of this approach.

Ipilimumab, 1 mg/kg, started 14 to 28 days after autologous transplant. Through week 26, nivolumab 3 mg/kg IV was given weeks 1, 4, 7, 10, then biweekly. The J segment lost 0 bases and the V segment lost 1 base, leaving 0 bases of the junction unmatched. The CDR3 covers 16 residues. The germline gives CDR1 SEHNR, CDR2 FQNEAQ (reference sequence). A word on this clone: Its antigen is currently unknown.

Assay: immunoSEQ multiplex PCR; the TCRdb copy retains only in-frame clones and omits some. Among around 84,000 clones listed, about 83% were seen once. This receptor was taken from a male donor with diffuse large B-cell lymphoma. This sequence joins TRBV7-9 and TRBJ2-2; 9 bases match TRBD2. Material: PBMCs, obtained in a trial of ipilimumab plus nivolumab as post-transplant consolidation. The CDR3 nucleotides are TGTGCCAGCAGCTTAGGACTAGCGGCGAACACCGGGGAGCTGTTTTTT. Residues: CASSLGLAANTGELFF.